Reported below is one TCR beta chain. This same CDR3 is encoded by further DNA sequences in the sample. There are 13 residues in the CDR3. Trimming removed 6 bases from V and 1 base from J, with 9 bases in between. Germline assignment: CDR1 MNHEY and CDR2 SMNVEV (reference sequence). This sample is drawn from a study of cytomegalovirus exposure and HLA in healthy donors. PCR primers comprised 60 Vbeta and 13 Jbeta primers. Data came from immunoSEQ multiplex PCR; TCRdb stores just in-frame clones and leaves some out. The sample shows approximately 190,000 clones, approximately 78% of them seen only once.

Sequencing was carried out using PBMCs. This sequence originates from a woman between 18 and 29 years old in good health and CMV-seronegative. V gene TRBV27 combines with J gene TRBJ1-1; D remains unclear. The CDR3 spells CASSYAGNTEAFF. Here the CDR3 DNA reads TGTGCCAGCAGCTATGCAGGGAACACTGAAGCTTTCTTT.